The sequence of this T cell receptor (beta chain) was determined in a study of blood T cell repertoires in COVID-19. Authors' methods: Researchers report that nucleated cell counts were estimated from reference gene primer amplification. Only in-frame clones appear in the TCRdb table, and some are missing; sequencing was by immunoSEQ multiplex PCR. Clone size and the V and J calls come from that table; the DNA yielded D and trimming. Here the sample spans approximately 100,000 clones, 87% being singletons. CDR1 and CDR2 from the germline V gene are LNHDA and SQIVND (reference sequence). Deletions cut 0 bases from V and 6 bases from J, with 8 bases between. The CDR3 spans 13 residues.

This TCR was recovered from a man between 70 and 80 years old with acute or convalescent COVID-19. Sequenced: peripheral blood. V usage is TRBV19 and J usage is TRBJ1-2, with D perhaps matching TRBD1 (6 bases). CDR3 in amino acids: CASSIDPGDGYTF. CDR3 coding DNA: TGTGCCAGTAGTATAGATCCAGGGGATGGCTACACCTTC. The whole variable domain, remainder taken from reference TRBV19 and TRBJ1-2, is DGGITQSPKYLFRKEGQNVTLSCEQNLNHDAMYWYRQDPGQGLRLIYYSQIVNDFQKGDIAEGYSVSREKKESFPLTVTSAQKNPTAFYLCASSIDPGDGYTFGSGTRLTVV.